This entry lists 10 T cell receptor beta chains sequenced from one sample in a study of cytomegalovirus exposure and HLA in healthy donors. Researchers ran the PCR with 60 Vbeta and 13 Jbeta primers. The method was immunoSEQ multiplex PCR; TCRdb's version includes in-frame clones alone and lacks a portion of them. The profile shows approximately 150,000 clones, over 75% of them singletons. Sequencing was performed on PBMCs. These receptors were taken from a woman in her twenties or thirties in good health and CMV-seronegative.

The chain has TRBV28 and TRBJ2-1; 7 bases line up with TRBD1. The CDR3 spans 14 residues. Germline V CDR1 and CDR2: MDHEN, SYDVKM. Trimming at V came to 5 bases and at J to 6 bases, leaving 7 bases not matched to a gene. The CDR3 sequence is CASSLPGGLNEQFF. The CDR3 DNA reads as TGTGCCAGCAGTCTACCAGGGGGTCTCAATGAGCAGTTCTTC. Full variable domain (outside the CDR3, taken from reference TRBV28 and TRBJ2-1): DVKVTQSSRYLVKRTGEKVFLECVQDMDHENMFWYRQDPGLGLRLIYFSYDVKMKEKGDIPEGYSVSREKKERFSLILESASTNQTSMYLCASSLPGGLNEQFFGPGTRLTVL.

The chain combines TRBV5-6 with TRBJ1-6; D is perhaps TRBD1 (5 bases). CDR3 length equals 12 residues. Trimming cost V 5 bases and J 10 bases, with 10 bases left between them. Germline lookup yields CDR1 SGHDT and CDR2 YYEEEE. The CDR3 spells CASRYGGSPLHF. In DNA, the CDR3 is TGTGCCAGCAGATACGGGGGATCACCCCTCCACTTT.

This chain joins TRBV5-1 and TRBJ1-2, with 8 nucleotides matching TRBD1. The CDR3 has 16 amino acids. The germline V gene has CDR1 SGHRS and CDR2 YFSETQ. After removal of 0 bases from V and 4 bases from J, the junction contained 8 bases not matched to a gene. The CDR3 DNA follows: TGCGCCAGCAGCTTGGGGTCAGGGGGCAAGAGCTATGGCTACACCTTC. Its translation: CASSLGSGGKSYGYTF.

This rearrangement joins TRBV5-4 to TRBJ2-7, with TRBD1 matching 7 bases. The CDR3 spans 16 residues. Per germline, CDR1 SGHNT and CDR2 YYREEE (reference sequence). V shed 0 bases, J shed 2 bases, and the junction held 8 bases outside the gene matches. The CDR3 nucleotides are TGTGCCAGCAGCTTGGGACAGGGAATAGATACCTACGAGCAGTACTTC. It specifies CASSLGQGIDTYEQYF. Variable domain in full (rest from reference TRBV5-4 and TRBJ2-7): ETGVTQSPTHLIKTRGQQVTLRCSSQSGHNTVSWYQQALGQGPQFIFQYYREEENGRGNFPPRFSGLQFPNYSSELNVNALELDDSALYLCASSLGQGIDTYEQYFGPGTRLTVT.

The chain uses TRBV29-1 and TRBJ1-1; D ambiguous. The germline CDR1 and CDR2 sequences are SQVTM and ANQGSEA. V was pared by 4 bases and J by 2 bases, with 8 bases between. The CDR3 is 12 amino acids. CDR3 coding DNA: TGCAGCGTTGCTCACGGTAACACTGAAGCTTTCTTT. This codes for CSVAHGNTEAFF.

The chain joins TRBV6-5 to TRBJ2-3; D is possibly TRBD1 (5 bases). Germline-derived CDR1 and CDR2 are MNHEY and SVGAGI. The ends were cut back, 7 bases at V and 1 base at J, with 9 bases in the middle. The CDR3 sequence is 13 residues long. Here the CDR3 reads CASTPQGTDTQYF. As DNA, the CDR3 is TGTGCCAGCACGCCACAGGGCACAGATACGCAGTATTTT.

This chain joins TRBV29-1 and TRBJ1-2; 8 bases are a match to TRBD1. The ends lost 7 bases at V and 4 bases at J; junction bases unmatched: 11. The V gene's germline CDR1 is SQVTM and CDR2 ANQGSEA. CDR3 length equals 14 residues. The CDR3 sequence: CSATGWDRSYGYTF. For the CDR3, the DNA is TGCAGCGCAACCGGATGGGACAGGTCCTATGGCTACACCTTC.

The V and J genes are TRBV5-4 and TRBJ2-5, with TRBD1 identical over 7 bases. Germline CDR1 reads SGHNT; CDR2 reads YYREEE (reference sequence). CDR3 length equals 13 residues. Unmatched junction bases numbered 0, after V lost 0 bases and J lost 4 bases. For the CDR3, the DNA is TGTGCCAGCAGCTTGGACAGGGGAGAGACCCAGTACTTC. This sequence encodes CASSLDRGETQYF.

Remarks on this clone: The sample contains more than one DNA sequence encoding this CDR3. The V gene is TRBV7-7, the J gene TRBJ2-7, with TRBD1 as a possible D gene (5 bases). The CDR3 length is 13 residues. The germline CDR1 and CDR2 sequences are SSHAT and FNYEAQ (reference sequence). Trimming stripped 5 bases from V and 6 bases from J, with 14 bases between. The DNA of the CDR3 is TGTGCCAGCAGCCTAGGGGCCGACGGCGAGCAGTACTTC. Translating it yields CASSLGADGEQYF.

The CDR3 DNA sequence: TGCGCCAGCAGCTTGGGACAGGGCGACTACACCTTC. Protein sequence: CASSLGQGDYTF. The V call is TRBV5-1, the J call TRBJ1-2, with TRBD1 matching over 7 bases. After removal of 0 bases from V and 10 bases from J, the junction contained 3 bases not matched to a gene. This CDR3 has 12 amino acids. Germline V gene data show CDR1 as SGHRS and CDR2 as YFSETQ.